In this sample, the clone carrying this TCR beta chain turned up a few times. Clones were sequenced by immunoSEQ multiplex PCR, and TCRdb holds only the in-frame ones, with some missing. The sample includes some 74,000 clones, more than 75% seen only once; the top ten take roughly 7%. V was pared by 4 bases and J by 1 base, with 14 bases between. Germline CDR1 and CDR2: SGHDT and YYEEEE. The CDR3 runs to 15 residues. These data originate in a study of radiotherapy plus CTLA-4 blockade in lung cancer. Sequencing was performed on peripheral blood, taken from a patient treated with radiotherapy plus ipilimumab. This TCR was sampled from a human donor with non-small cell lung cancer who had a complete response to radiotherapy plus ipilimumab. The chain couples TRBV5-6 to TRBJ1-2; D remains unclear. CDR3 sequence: CASSGREGFNYGYTF. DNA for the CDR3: TGTGCCAGCAGCGGAAGGGAAGGATTTAACTATGGCTACACCTTC.